This section outlines one T cell receptor beta chain sequence together with its context. This sample stems from a study of CD8 T cells in Susac syndrome. Sequencing of TCR beta covered CD8+ and CD4+ T cells obtained from blood. The multiple sclerosis controls comprised treatment-naive patients whose relapsing-remitting disease was stable or active. The CD8+ and CD4+ T cells were negatively isolated, with the TEMRA cells enriched by FACS. An amount of RNA that ranged from 0.5 to 1 ug was reverse transcribed with random hexamers. Amplification of TCR beta CDR3 across 54 Vbeta and 13 Jbeta was performed with immunoSEQ multiplex PCR. TCRdb passed the immunoSEQ multiplex PCR reads through MiXCR, listing each CDR3 protein once. The table shows 100,000 to 150,000 distinct CDR3 sequences, with approximately 95% occurring only once. The CDR3 is made up of 12 amino acids. The germline V gene encodes CDR1 SEHNR and CDR2 FQNEAQ (reference sequence). The V end lost 8 bases, the J end lost 1 base, and 9 bases lay between the germline ends.

The chain employs TRBV7-9 and TRBJ2-7; D ambiguous. The receptor was isolated from a human donor with multiple sclerosis. Sequencing was done on a sample of CD8+ T cells from PBMCs. This CDR3 reads CASSRVSYEQYF. Here the CDR3 DNA reads TGTGCCAGCTCCCGGGTATCCTACGAGCAGTACTTC.